Listed here is a single TCR beta chain. As originally analysed: Amplification from reference gene primers served as the basis for estimated nucleated cell counts. The table came from immunoSEQ multiplex PCR; TCRdb's copy has only in-frame clones and leaves some out. V, J and clone size derive from that table, while D and trimming were established from the DNA sequence. Counted here are roughly 39,000 clones, 75% to 85% occurring once; the ten biggest clones make up around 20%. The germline gives CDR1 DFQATT, CDR2 SNEGSKA (reference sequence). V was clipped by 1 base and J by 6 bases, with 7 bases between them. The CDR3 extends over 11 amino acids. The sample comes from a study of blood T cell repertoires in COVID-19. Whole-study context: Italy, Spain and the United States were the sources of the convalescent and acute COVID-19 samples. The analysed material was cDNA or gDNA that came from T cells, B-cell-depleted T cells, or PBMCs.

This clonotype originated in a man in his 70s with acute or convalescent COVID-19. Sequenced sample: peripheral blood. The genes are TRBV20-1 and TRBJ2-7; TRBD1 is a possible D gene (5 bases). The CDR3 is CSARAGFEQYF. The DNA for the CDR3 is TGCAGTGCTAGAGCAGGGTTCGAGCAGTACTTC.